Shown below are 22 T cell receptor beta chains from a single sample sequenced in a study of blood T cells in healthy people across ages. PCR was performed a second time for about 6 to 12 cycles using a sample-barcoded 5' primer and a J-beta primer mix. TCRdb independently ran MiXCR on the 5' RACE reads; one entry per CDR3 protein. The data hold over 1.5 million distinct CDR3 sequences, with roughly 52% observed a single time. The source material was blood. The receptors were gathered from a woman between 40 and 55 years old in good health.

The CDR3 region is CASSLQGPLGYTF. As DNA, the CDR3 is TGTGCCAGCAGCTTACAGGGTCCTCTTGGCTACACCTTC. This rearrangement joins TRBV7-2 to TRBJ1-2, with D possibly matching TRBD1 (5 bases). The CDR3 consists of 13 residues. Trimming pared 2 bases from V and 7 bases from J, leaving 11 bases between. Germline CDR1 reads SGHTA; CDR2 reads FQGNSA.

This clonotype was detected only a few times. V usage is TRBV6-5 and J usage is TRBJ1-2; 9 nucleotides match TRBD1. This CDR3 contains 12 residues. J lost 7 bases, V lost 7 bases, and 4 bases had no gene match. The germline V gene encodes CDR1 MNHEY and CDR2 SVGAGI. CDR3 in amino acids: CASNPGQGGYTF. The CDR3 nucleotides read TGTGCCAGCAACCCGGGACAGGGTGGCTACACCTTC.

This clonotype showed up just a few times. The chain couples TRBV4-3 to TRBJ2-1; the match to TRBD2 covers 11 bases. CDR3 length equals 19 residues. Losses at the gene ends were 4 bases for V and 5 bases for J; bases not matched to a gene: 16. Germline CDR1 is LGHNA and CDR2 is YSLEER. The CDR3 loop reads CASSRKTHLTSGVDNEQFF. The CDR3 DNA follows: TGCGCCAGCAGCCGAAAGACCCACCTGACTAGCGGGGTAGACAATGAGCAGTTCTTC.

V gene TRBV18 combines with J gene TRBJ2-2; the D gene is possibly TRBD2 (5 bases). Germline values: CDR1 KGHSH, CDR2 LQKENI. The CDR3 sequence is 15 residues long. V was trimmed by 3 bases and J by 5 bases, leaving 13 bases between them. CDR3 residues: CASSPLAYPTGELFF. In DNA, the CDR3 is TGTGCCAGCTCACCTCTAGCCTACCCTACCGGGGAGCTGTTTTTT. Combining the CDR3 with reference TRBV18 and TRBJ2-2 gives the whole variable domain NAGVMQNPRHLVRRRGQEARLRCSPMKGHSHVYWYRQLPEEGLKFMVYLQKENIIDESGMPKERFSAEFPKEGPSILRIQQVVRGDSAAYFCASSPLAYPTGELFFGEGSRLTVL.

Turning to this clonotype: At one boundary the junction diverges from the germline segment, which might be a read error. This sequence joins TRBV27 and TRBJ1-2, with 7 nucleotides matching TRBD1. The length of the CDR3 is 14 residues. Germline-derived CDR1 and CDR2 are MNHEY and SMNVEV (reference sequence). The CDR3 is CACSLTGPNYGYTF. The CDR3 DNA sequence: TGTGCCTGCAGTTTGACAGGGCCTAACTATGGCTACACCTTC.

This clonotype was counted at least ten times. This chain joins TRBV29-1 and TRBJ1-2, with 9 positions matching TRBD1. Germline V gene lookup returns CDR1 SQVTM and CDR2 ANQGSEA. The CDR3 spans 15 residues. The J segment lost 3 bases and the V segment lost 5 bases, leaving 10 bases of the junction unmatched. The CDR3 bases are TGCAGCGTTCTCGCCCCGGGACAGGGAGACTATGGCTACACCTTC. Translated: CSVLAPGQGDYGYTF.

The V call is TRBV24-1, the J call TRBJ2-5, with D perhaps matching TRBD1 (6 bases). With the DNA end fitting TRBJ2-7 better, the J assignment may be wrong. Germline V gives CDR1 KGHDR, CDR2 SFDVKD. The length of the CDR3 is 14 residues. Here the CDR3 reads CATGQRGHNYEQYF. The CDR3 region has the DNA TGTGCCACCGGTCAACGGGGACACAACTACGAGCAGTACTTC.

CDR3 residues: CSARDPGTGHSGANVLTF. In DNA, the CDR3 is TGCAGTGCTAGAGATCCTGGGACAGGCCACTCTGGGGCCAACGTCCTGACTTTC. The chain has TRBV20-1 and TRBJ2-6; 8 nucleotides line up with TRBD1. The CDR3 loop spans 18 amino acids. Germline loops: CDR1 DFQATT, CDR2 SNEGSKA (reference sequence). The ends lost 0 bases at V and 0 bases at J; junction bases unmatched: 7.

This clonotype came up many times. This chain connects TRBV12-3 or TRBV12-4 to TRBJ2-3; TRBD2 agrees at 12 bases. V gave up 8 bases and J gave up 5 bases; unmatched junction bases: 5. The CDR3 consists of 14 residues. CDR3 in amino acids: CASRLAGGRDTQYF. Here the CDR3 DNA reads TGTGCCAGCCGGCTAGCGGGGGGGCGAGATACGCAGTATTTT.

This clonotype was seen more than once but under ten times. Written as DNA, the CDR3 is TGCGCCAGCAGCTTGTACGGGGGCATTCAGTACTTC. It yields the protein CASSLYGGIQYF. The chain links TRBV5-1 to TRBJ2-4, with D tentatively TRBD2 (6 bases). Deletions cut 1 base from V and 9 bases from J, with 8 bases between. Germline CDR1 and CDR2: SGHRS and YFSETQ. The CDR3 length is 12 residues. The whole variable domain, remainder taken from reference TRBV5-1 and TRBJ2-4, is KAGVTQTPRYLIKTRGQQVTLSCSPISGHRSVSWYQQTPGQGLQFLFEYFSETQRNKGNFPGRFSGRQFSNSRSEMNVSTLELGDSALYLCASSLYGGIQYFGAGTRLSVL.

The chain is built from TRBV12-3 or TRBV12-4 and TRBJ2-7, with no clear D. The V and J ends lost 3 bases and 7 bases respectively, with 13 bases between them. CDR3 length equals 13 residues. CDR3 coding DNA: TGTGCCAGCAGTTTGGGGTCAGCCTCAGAGCAGTACTTC. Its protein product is CASSLGSASEQYF.

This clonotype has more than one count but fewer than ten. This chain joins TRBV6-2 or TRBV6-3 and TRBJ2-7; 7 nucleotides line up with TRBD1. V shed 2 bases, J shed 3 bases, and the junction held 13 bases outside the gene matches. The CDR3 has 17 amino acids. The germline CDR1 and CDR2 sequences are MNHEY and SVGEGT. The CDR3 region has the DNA TGTGCCAGCAGTTACCATGCCGACAGGGCTTACTTCTACGAGCAGTACTTC. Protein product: CASSYHADRAYFYEQYF.

The DNA for the CDR3 is TGTGCCAGCAGTTTATTTGGCAACTACGAGCAGTACTTC. It encodes CASSLFGNYEQYF. The chain uses TRBV27 and TRBJ2-7; no definite D call. There are 13 residues in the CDR3. The germline CDR1 and CDR2 sequences are MNHEY and SMNVEV (reference sequence). With 1 base removed from V and 3 bases from J, the gap between germline ends came to 7 bases.

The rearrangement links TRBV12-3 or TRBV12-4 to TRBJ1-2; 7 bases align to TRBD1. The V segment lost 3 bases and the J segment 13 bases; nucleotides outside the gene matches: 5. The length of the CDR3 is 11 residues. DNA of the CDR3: TGTGCCAGCAGTTTCAACAGGGGATTCACCTTC. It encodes CASSFNRGFTF.

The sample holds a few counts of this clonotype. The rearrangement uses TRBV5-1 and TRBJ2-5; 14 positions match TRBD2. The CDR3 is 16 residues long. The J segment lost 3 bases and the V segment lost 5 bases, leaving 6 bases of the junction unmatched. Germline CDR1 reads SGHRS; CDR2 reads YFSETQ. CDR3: CASSFLTSGGEETQYF. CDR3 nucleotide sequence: TGCGCCAGCAGTTTCCTGACTAGCGGGGGGGAAGAGACCCAGTACTTC. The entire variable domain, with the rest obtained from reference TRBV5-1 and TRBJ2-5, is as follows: KAGVTQTPRYLIKTRGQQVTLSCSPISGHRSVSWYQQTPGQGLQFLFEYFSETQRNKGNFPGRFSGRQFSNSRSEMNVSTLELGDSALYLCASSFLTSGGEETQYFGPGTRLLVL.

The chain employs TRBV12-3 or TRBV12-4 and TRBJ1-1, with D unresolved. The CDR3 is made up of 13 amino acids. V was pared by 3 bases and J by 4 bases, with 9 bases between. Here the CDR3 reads CASSLSWGTEAFF. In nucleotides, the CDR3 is TGTGCCAGCAGTTTGTCGTGGGGCACTGAAGCTTTCTTT.

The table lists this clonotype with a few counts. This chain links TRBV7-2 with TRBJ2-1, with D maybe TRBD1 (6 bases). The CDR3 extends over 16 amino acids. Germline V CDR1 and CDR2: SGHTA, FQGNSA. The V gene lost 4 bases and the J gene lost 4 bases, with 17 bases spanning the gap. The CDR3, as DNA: TGTGCCAGCAGCTGGGGGCCTGAACGGACTTACAATGAGCAGTTCTTC. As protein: CASSWGPERTYNEQFF.

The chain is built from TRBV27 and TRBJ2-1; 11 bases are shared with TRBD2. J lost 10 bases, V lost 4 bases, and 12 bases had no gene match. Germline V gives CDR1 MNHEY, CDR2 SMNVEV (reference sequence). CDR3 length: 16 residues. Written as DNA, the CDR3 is TGTGCCAGCAGTTCACTAGCGGGGGACAACCCAGGGGAGCAGTTCTTC. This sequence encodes CASSSLAGDNPGEQFF.

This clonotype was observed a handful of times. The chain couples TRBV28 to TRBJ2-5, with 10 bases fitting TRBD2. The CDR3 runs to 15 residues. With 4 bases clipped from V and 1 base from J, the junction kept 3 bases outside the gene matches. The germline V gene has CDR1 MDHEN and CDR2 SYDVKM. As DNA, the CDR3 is TGTGCCAGCAGTTCGACTAGCGGGTTCCAAGAGACCCAGTACTTC. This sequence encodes CASSSTSGFQETQYF. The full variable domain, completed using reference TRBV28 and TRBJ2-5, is DVKVTQSSRYLVKRTGEKVFLECVQDMDHENMFWYRQDPGLGLRLIYFSYDVKMKEKGDIPEGYSVSREKKERFSLILESASTNQTSMYLCASSSTSGFQETQYFGPGTRLLVL.

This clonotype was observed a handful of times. CDR3 amino acids: CASSLGTAHNEQFF. CDR3 bases: TGTGCCAGCAGTTTGGGGACAGCACACAATGAGCAGTTCTTC. The gene calls are TRBV12-3 or TRBV12-4 and TRBJ2-1, with 7 bases aligning to TRBD1. The CDR3 length is 14 residues. V lost 3 bases to trimming and J lost 5 bases; unmatched junction nucleotides: 4.

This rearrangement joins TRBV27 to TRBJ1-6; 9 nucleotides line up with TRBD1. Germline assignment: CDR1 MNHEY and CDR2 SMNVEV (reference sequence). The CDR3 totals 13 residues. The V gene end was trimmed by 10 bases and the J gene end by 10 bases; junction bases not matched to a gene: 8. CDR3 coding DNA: TGTGCCATCGTTTACAGGGGGCTCTCACCCCTCCACTTT. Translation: CAIVYRGLSPLHF.

The CDR3 DNA is TGTGCCATCAGCTGGACTAGCGGGGTTGAGCAGTTCTTC. Its translation: CAISWTSGVEQFF. This chain joins TRBV10-3 and TRBJ2-1; 12 positions agree with TRBD2. After removal of 6 bases from V and 9 bases from J, the junction contained 3 bases not matched to a gene. This CDR3 is built from 13 residues. Per the germline V gene, CDR1 is ENHRY and CDR2 is SYGVKD.